The entry that follows covers one T cell receptor (beta chain) sequence. These data belong to a study of OX40 agonist ivuxolimab in advanced cancers. Germline V gives CDR1 MNHNY, CDR2 SVGAGI (reference sequence). The CDR3 sequence is 12 residues long. The V and J ends lost 6 bases and 6 bases respectively, with 10 bases between them. Assay: immunoSEQ multiplex PCR; the TCRdb copy retains only in-frame clones and omits some. The table shows about 79,000 clones, with roughly 87% occurring only once. This sequence was found in an adult with an advanced solid tumor such as melanoma, head and neck, liver or kidney cancer. Sequencing was performed on CD4+ or CD8+ T cells sorted from blood, taken in a trial of the OX40 agonist ivuxolimab. The chain employs TRBV6-6 and TRBJ2-3; D is perhaps TRBD2 (7 bases). CDR3 loop: CASRRGGDTQYF. The CDR3 DNA is TGTGCCAGCAGGAGGGGGGGGGATACGCAGTATTTT.